These 9 T cell receptor beta chains were sequenced from one sample in a study of T cell clonotyping in hematopoietic cell transplantation. TCRdb's copy holds only in-frame clones and misses some; the assay was immunoSEQ multiplex PCR. The repertoire holds about 41,000 clones, with 95% as singletons. Sequenced: peripheral blood mononuclear cells. These receptors all come from a man aged 25 to 45 in good health. Some clones in this sample may be carry-over from other donors' samples.

The V and J genes are TRBV7-2 and TRBJ2-7; D is possibly TRBD1 (6 bases). The CDR3 covers 13 residues. The germline V gene has CDR1 SGHTA and CDR2 FQGNSA. V gave up 4 bases and J gave up 2 bases, with 9 bases separating them. CDR3 loop: CASSYRQAYEQYF. The CDR3 nucleotides are TGTGCCAGCAGCTACCGACAGGCCTACGAGCAGTACTTC. The whole variable domain, filled in from reference TRBV7-2 and TRBJ2-7, reads GAGVSQSPSNKVTEKGKDVELRCDPISGHTALYWYRQSLGQGLEFLIYFQGNSAPDKSGLPSDRFSAERTGGSVSTLTIQRTQQEDSAVYLCASSYRQAYEQYFGPGTRLTVT.

This sequence joins TRBV4-1 and TRBJ1-1; a weak D match, TRBD1 (5 bases). The CDR3 has 14 amino acids. V gave up 3 bases and J gave up 5 bases, with 13 bases separating them. CDR1 MGHRA and CDR2 YSYEKL come from the germline V gene. CDR3: CASSQGPEVTEAFF. In DNA, the CDR3 is TGCGCCAGCAGCCAGGGACCCGAGGTTACTGAAGCTTTCTTT.

This chain joins TRBV7-9 and TRBJ2-5; TRBD2 aligns across 8 bases. The germline CDR1 and CDR2 sequences are SEHNR and FQNEAQ (reference sequence). This CDR3 contains 16 residues. With 5 bases clipped from V and 1 base from J, the junction kept 9 bases outside the gene matches. CDR3 in amino acids: CASSPPRGGLQETQYF. As DNA, the CDR3 is TGTGCCAGCAGCCCCCCTCGGGGGGGGCTCCAAGAGACCCAGTACTTC.

This clone was counted only a few times. The V gene is TRBV2, the J gene TRBJ1-5; tentative D call: TRBD1 (5 bases). Germline V lookup: CDR1 SNHLY, CDR2 FYNNEI. Trimming left V 8 bases short and J 4 bases short, with 9 bases between. The CDR3 covers 12 residues. CDR3 coding DNA: TGTGCCAGCGCGGGGCAAAATCAGCCCCAGCATTTT. Protein sequence: CASAGQNQPQHF.

The CDR3 loop reads CASSSAGGGTDEQFF. CDR3 in DNA: TGCGCCAGCAGCTCAGCGGGAGGGGGGACTGATGAGCAGTTCTTC. V gene TRBV5-1 combines with J gene TRBJ2-1, with 10 bases that match TRBD2. CDR1 is SGHRS, CDR2 YFSETQ, per germline. There are 15 residues in the CDR3. With V trimmed by 3 bases and J by 8 bases, 8 bases remained unmatched. The full variable domain, in which reference TRBV5-1 and TRBJ2-1 provide the parts outside the CDR3, is KAGVTQTPRYLIKTRGQQVTLSCSPISGHRSVSWYQQTPGQGLQFLFEYFSETQRNKGNFPGRFSGRQFSNSRSEMNVSTLELGDSALYLCASSSAGGGTDEQFFGPGTRLTVL.

This rearrangement joins TRBV6-5 to TRBJ1-2, with 7 bases identical to TRBD1. Trimming cost V 5 bases and J 3 bases; bases outside gene matches: 6. The length of the CDR3 is 14 residues. CDR1 and CDR2 from the germline V gene are MNHEY and SVGAGI. In DNA, the CDR3 is TGTGCCAGCAGTCCCCTGGGACAGCACTATGGCTACACCTTC. It specifies CASSPLGQHYGYTF.

The chain couples TRBV5-1 to TRBJ2-3; 14 nucleotides line up with TRBD2. Germline V CDR1 and CDR2: SGHRS, YFSETQ. The trim removed 0 bases at V and 0 bases at J, leaving 0 bases unmatched. CDR3 size: 17 residues. CDR3 sequence reads: CASSLGLAGGSTDTQYF. The CDR3 DNA reads as TGCGCCAGCAGCTTGGGACTAGCGGGAGGGAGCACAGATACGCAGTATTTT.

This chain connects TRBV9 to TRBJ2-7, with D possibly matching TRBD2 (6 bases). Germline CDR1 and CDR2: SGDLS and YYNGEE. There are 15 residues in the CDR3. Trimming removed 3 bases from V and 4 bases from J, with 17 bases in between. DNA for the CDR3: TGTGCCAGCAGCGGGGAGGCGGTGTGGGGGTACGAGCAGTACTTC. Translated: CASSGEAVWGYEQYF.

The chain links TRBV4-2 to TRBJ2-7, with 7 nucleotides matching TRBD2. The CDR3 loop spans 17 amino acids. The ends lost 1 base at V and 2 bases at J; junction bases unmatched: 11. Per the germline V gene, CDR1 is LGHNA and CDR2 is YNFKEQ. The CDR3 loop reads CASSQGARGLAAYEQYF. As DNA, the CDR3 is TGTGCCAGCAGCCAAGGGGCCCGCGGGCTAGCGGCCTACGAGCAGTACTTC.